What follows are 24 T cell receptor gamma chains derived from one specimen sequenced in a study of gamma delta lymphoproliferative disorders and STAT genes. TCRdb reapplied CATT to the multiplex PCR reads. Of 4,500 to 5,000 gamma-chain clones listed, approximately 7.9% are singletons. PBMCs from patients and controls supplied the genomic DNA for sequencing. The sample comprised blood. The receptors come from a human donor in good health.

Judged by abundance, this clone is medium-sized. The chain couples TRGV10 to TRGJP1. No J segment appears in TCRdb, so it was assigned here by matching the sequence to germline. TRGV10 counts as an open reading frame of uncertain function. After removal of 8 bases from V and 12 bases from J, the junction contained 16 bases not matched to a gene. This CDR3 comprises 14 residues. CDR3 region: CAAWDTSVSRFKIF. The CDR3 DNA is TGTGCTGCGTGGGATACCTCGGTTTCAAGGTTCAAGATATTT.

This clone is labeled as medium-sized. The rearrangement links TRGV10 to TRGJP1. No J gene is reported in TCRdb; it was inferred here by comparing the DNA with germline. TRGV10 is an open reading frame, and its role is uncertain. Germline trimming cut 8 bases from V and 2 bases from J; bases unmatched to any gene: 12. The CDR3 has 16 amino acids. The CDR3 sequence is CAAWDLGPTTGWFKIF. Here the CDR3 DNA reads TGTGCTGCGTGGGATCTAGGCCCGACCACTGGTTGGTTCAAGATATTT.

Regarding this clone: The DNA is omitted, as the CDR3 cannot be located on it reliably, and the CDR3 follows TCRdb's listing. The CDR3 spells CTTVLRGITTGWFKIF. The V gene reported is TRGV10; the J gene is uncalled. TRGV10 is assigned to the ORF class and has an uncertain function. The CDR3 comprises 16 residues, both ends counted.

This clone is medium-sized within its sample. This chain connects TRGV10 to TRGJ1 or TRGJ2. Since TCRdb gives no J gene, matching the DNA to germline was used here to assign it. TRGV10 is classed as an ORF, of uncertain function. CDR3 length: 12 amino acids. With 8 bases clipped from V and 7 bases from J, the junction kept 9 bases outside the gene matches. The CDR3 sequence is CAAWEPCYKKLF. CDR3 sequence (DNA): TGTGCTGCGTGGGAGCCGTGCTATAAGAAACTCTTT.

This clone is judged medium-sized. The chain recombines TRGV10 with TRGJP1. Since TCRdb gives no J gene, matching the DNA to germline was used here to assign it. TRGV10 is marked as an open reading frame, function uncertain. The CDR3 totals 14 residues. V gave up 8 bases and J gave up 3 bases; unmatched junction bases: 7. The CDR3 coding sequence is TGTGCTGCGTGGGATAGGGCCACTGGTTGGTTCAAGATATTT. As protein: CAAWDRATGWFKIF.

This clone ranks as medium-sized (0.01 to 0.1%). Additional DNA sequences in this sample encode the identical CDR3. J is TRGJ1 or TRGJ2 and V is TRGV2. TCRdb gives no J gene; it was assigned here by matching the DNA to germline. Germline CDR1 reads EGSNGY; CDR2 reads YDSYNSKV. V was pared by 0 bases and J by 4 bases, with 3 bases of the junction left unmatched. The CDR3 length is 13 residues. The CDR3 region is CATWDGTYYKKLF. CDR3 nucleotide sequence: TGTGCCACCTGGGACGGGACCTATTATAAGAAACTCTTT.

A few counts support this clone. Because the CDR3's place on the DNA is in doubt, the DNA is left out and the CDR3 is given as listed by TCRdb. No J gene was named, though the V gene is TRGV11. TRGV11 is an ORF, with its function uncertain. Counting both end residues, the CDR3 totals 14 amino acids. The CDR3: CTTVPATLQGKKLF.

The DNA of the CDR3 is TGTGCCACCTGGGACCGTCGGAAACTCTTT. Its protein is CATWDRRKLF. The chain carries TRGV5 and TRGJ1 or TRGJ2. TCRdb lists no J gene, so it was determined here by aligning the DNA to germline. The CDR3 consists of 10 residues. The V segment lost 3 bases and the J segment 12 bases; nucleotides outside the gene matches: 5. Per germline, CDR1 VINAFY and CDR2 YDVSNSKD.

Notes on this clone: The DNA is left out, because the CDR3 cannot be placed on it with certainty; the CDR3 is given as TCRdb lists it. The J segment was not called; the V segment is TRGV4. Including both end residues, the CDR3 is 19 amino acids long. Germline CDR1 is EGSTGY and CDR2 is YDSYTSSV. CDR3: CATWDGPPIRNSLAVEQHF.

This clone was detected ten times or more. This chain uses TRGV2 with TRGJ1 or TRGJ2. TCRdb gives no J gene; it was assigned here by matching the DNA to germline. CDR1 EGSNGY and CDR2 YDSYNSKV come from the germline V gene. The CDR3 covers 12 residues. The junction had 6 bases not matched to a gene; V was cut back by 0 bases and J by 10 bases. The CDR3 protein is CATWDGLEKKLF. For the CDR3, the DNA is TGTGCCACCTGGGACGGGCTCGAGAAGAAACTCTTT.

This clone is categorized as medium-sized. V and J are TRGV4 and TRGJ1 or TRGJ2. No J gene was available from TCRdb, and it was assigned here by a germline match of the DNA. Trimming cost V 1 base and J 5 bases; bases outside gene matches: 14. Germline lookup yields CDR1 EGSTGY and CDR2 YDSYTSSV. The CDR3 covers 16 residues. CDR3 DNA: TGTGCCACCTGGGATGGCTGGATTTGCAGGGATTATAAGAAACTCTTT. It translates to CATWDGWICRDYKKLF.

Many counts were recorded for this clone. The rearrangement uses TRGV9 and TRGJ1 or TRGJ2. The J gene was not available in TCRdb and was assigned here by matching the DNA to germline segments. The CDR3 has 13 amino acids. Germline V gene data show CDR1 as GITISATS and CDR2 as ISYDGTV (reference sequence). Trimming took 10 bases from V and 12 from J; bases not matched to a gene: 21. For the CDR3, the DNA is TGTGCCTTTGCGTCGTGGCCCACAGGAGGGAAACTCTTT. It specifies CAFASWPTGGKLF.

This clone is categorized as medium-sized (0.01 to 0.1%). V usage is TRGV5 and J usage is TRGJ1 or TRGJ2. Matching the DNA to germline supplied the J gene, which TCRdb does not give. Germline loops: CDR1 VINAFY, CDR2 YDVSNSKD. J lost 10 bases, V lost 0 bases, and 9 bases had no gene match. This CDR3 comprises 13 residues. The CDR3 DNA reads as TGTGCCACCTGGGACAGGCCAATTCAAAAGAAACTCTTT. Translating it yields CATWDRPIQKKLF.

By frequency in the sample, this clone is medium-sized. This chain links TRGV10 with TRGJP1. TCRdb supplies no J gene; here it was assigned by aligning the nucleotide sequence to germline. TRGV10 is recorded as an ORF, its role being uncertain. V lost 8 bases to trimming and J lost 0 bases; unmatched junction nucleotides: 16. The CDR3 loop spans 18 amino acids. The CDR3 sequence is CAAWDMGWGYTTGWFKIF. The CDR3 nucleotides are TGTGCTGCGTGGGATATGGGGTGGGGATATACCACTGGTTGGTTCAAGATATTT.

This clone was observed many times. The chain has TRGV8 and TRGJ1 or TRGJ2. The J gene is absent in TCRdb and was assigned here via DNA matching to germline. This CDR3 region has 12 residues. The V gene end was trimmed by 4 bases and the J gene end by 6 bases; junction bases not matched to a gene: 6. The germline gives CDR1 VENAVY, CDR2 YDSYNSRV. The CDR3: CATWERAYKKLF. DNA for the CDR3: TGTGCCACCTGGGAGAGGGCTTATAAGAAACTCTTT.

This clone qualifies as medium-sized (0.01 to 0.1%). The J gene is TRGJ1 or TRGJ2, the V gene TRGV9. As TCRdb names no J gene, one was assigned here on the basis of a DNA match to germline. J gave up 3 bases and V 5 bases, and 4 bases lay outside the gene matches. In germline, CDR1 is GITISATS, CDR2 ISYDGTV (reference sequence). The CDR3 has 12 residues. CDR3 DNA: TGTGCCTTGTGGGGGTCTTATTATAAGAAACTCTTT. It translates to CALWGSYYKKLF.

This clone was detected once. The chain joins TRGV10 to TRGJP1. The J gene, not given by TCRdb, was assigned here from a germline match of the nucleotide sequence. Being an ORF, TRGV10 has a function that is uncertain. The CDR3 contains 16 residues. V trimming: 8 bases; J trimming: 7 bases; junction bases outside the gene matches: 17. CDR3 nucleotides: TGTGCTGCGTGGGATTTAGACTTTGGTAGTGGTTGGTTCAAGATATTT. This codes for CAAWDLDFGSGWFKIF.

This clone is deemed medium-sized. V is TRGV2 and J is TRGJ1 or TRGJ2. No J gene is reported in TCRdb; it was inferred here by comparing the DNA with germline. This CDR3 contains 16 residues. CDR1 is EGSNGY and CDR2 is YDSYNSKV in the germline V gene. V trimming: 0 bases; J trimming: 3 bases; junction bases outside the gene matches: 11. The CDR3 spells CATWDGRIMGYYKKLF. The CDR3 DNA sequence: TGTGCCACCTGGGACGGGCGAATAATGGGTTATTATAAGAAACTCTTT.

By frequency in the sample, this clone is medium-sized. The gene calls are TRGV2 and TRGJ1 or TRGJ2. No J gene is reported in TCRdb; it was inferred here by comparing the DNA with germline. Germline values: CDR1 EGSNGY, CDR2 YDSYNSKV. With V trimmed by 0 bases and J by 6 bases, 11 bases remained unmatched. The CDR3 is 15 amino acids. The CDR3 here is CATWDGPEGFYKKLF. The CDR3 DNA follows: TGTGCCACCTGGGACGGGCCCGAGGGTTTTTATAAGAAACTCTTT.

Within the sample, this clone is medium-sized. The rearrangement links TRGV10 to TRGJ1 or TRGJ2. As TCRdb names no J gene, one was assigned here on the basis of a DNA match to germline. TRGV10 is given ORF status, its function remaining uncertain. The CDR3 loop spans 10 amino acids. V gave up 8 bases and J gave up 9 bases; unmatched junction bases: 5. The CDR3 bases are TGTGCTGCGTGGCCCCCTAAGAAACTCTTT. It specifies CAAWPPKKLF.

This clone is labeled medium-sized. No J gene was assigned, while the V gene was called as TRGV8. The CDR3 has 9 residues. Germline V gene sequence: CDR1 VENAVY, CDR2 YDSYNSRV. In DNA, the CDR3 is TGTGCCACCTGGGATATAAAACTCTTT. Residues: CATWDIKLF.

J is TRGJ1 or TRGJ2 and V is TRGV5. The J gene was missing in TCRdb and was found by matching the end of the DNA to germline. Germline values: CDR1 VINAFY, CDR2 YDVSNSKD. J lost 7 bases, V lost 0 bases, and 21 bases had no gene match. This CDR3 spans 18 amino acids. CDR3 sequence (DNA): TGTGCCACCTGGGACAGGCGGCTTTTGGGAGGCGGGTTCTATAAGAAACTCTTT. Its protein product is CATWDRRLLGGGFYKKLF.

In this sample, this clone turned up many times. The chain links TRGV3 to TRGJ1 or TRGJ2. The J gene was missing in TCRdb and was found by matching the end of the DNA to germline. With V trimmed by 6 bases and J by 1 base, 15 bases remained unmatched. The germline gives CDR1 VTNTFY, CDR2 YDVSTARD (reference sequence). The CDR3 runs 16 residues. In nucleotides, the CDR3 is TGTGCCACCTGGAGGCCCCGACGTCAAAATTATTATAAGAAACTCTTT. Amino acid sequence: CATWRPRRQNYYKKLF.

J is TRGJ1 or TRGJ2 and V is TRGV8. TCRdb does not report a J gene; here it was assigned by matching the DNA to germline references. The CDR3 is 17 amino acids. Unmatched junction bases numbered 11, after V lost 0 bases and J lost 0 bases. Germline assignment: CDR1 VENAVY and CDR2 YDSYNSRV. The CDR3 sequence: CATWDRTIPPNYYKKLF. The CDR3 bases are TGTGCCACCTGGGATAGGACTATACCCCCGAATTATTATAAGAAACTCTTT.